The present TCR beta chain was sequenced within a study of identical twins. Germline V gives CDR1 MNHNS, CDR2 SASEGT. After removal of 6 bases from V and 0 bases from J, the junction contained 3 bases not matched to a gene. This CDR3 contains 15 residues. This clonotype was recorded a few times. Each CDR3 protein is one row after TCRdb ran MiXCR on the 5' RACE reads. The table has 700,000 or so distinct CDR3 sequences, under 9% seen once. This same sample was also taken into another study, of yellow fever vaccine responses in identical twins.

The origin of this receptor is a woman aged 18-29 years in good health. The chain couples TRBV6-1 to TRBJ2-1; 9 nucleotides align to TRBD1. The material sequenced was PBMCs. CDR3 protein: CASRATGGSYNEQFF. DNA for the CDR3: TGTGCCAGCAGGGCGACAGGGGGCTCCTACAATGAGCAGTTCTTC.